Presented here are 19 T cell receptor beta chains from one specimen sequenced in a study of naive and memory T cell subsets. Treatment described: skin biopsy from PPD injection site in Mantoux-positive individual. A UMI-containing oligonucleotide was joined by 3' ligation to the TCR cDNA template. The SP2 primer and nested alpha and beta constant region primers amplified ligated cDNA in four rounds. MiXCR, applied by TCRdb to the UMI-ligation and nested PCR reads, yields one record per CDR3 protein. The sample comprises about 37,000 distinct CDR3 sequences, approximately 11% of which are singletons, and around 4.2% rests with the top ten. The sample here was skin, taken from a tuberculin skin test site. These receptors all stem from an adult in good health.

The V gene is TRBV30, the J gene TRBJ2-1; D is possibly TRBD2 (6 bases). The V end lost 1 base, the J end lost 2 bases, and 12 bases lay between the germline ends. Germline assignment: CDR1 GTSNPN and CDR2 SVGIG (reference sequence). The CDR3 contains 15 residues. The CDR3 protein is CAWSGLSGAYNEQFF. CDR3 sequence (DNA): TGTGCCTGGAGTGGTCTTTCGGGAGCCTACAATGAGCAGTTCTTC.

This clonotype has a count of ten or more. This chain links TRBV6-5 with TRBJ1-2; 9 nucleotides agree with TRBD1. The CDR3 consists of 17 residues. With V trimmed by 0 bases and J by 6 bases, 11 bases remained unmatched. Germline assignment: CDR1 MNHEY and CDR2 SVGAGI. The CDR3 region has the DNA TGTGCCAGCAGTTACTCGATTTTACCCGGGACAGGGAATGGCTACACCTTC. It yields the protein CASSYSILPGTGNGYTF.

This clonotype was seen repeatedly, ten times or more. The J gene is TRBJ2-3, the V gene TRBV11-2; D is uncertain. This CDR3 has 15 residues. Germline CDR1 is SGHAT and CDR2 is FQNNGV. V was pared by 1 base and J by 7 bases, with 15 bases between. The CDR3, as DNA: TGTGCCAGCAGCTTAGGGAGAACACCGCAACATACGCAGTATTTT. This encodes CASSLGRTPQHTQYF.

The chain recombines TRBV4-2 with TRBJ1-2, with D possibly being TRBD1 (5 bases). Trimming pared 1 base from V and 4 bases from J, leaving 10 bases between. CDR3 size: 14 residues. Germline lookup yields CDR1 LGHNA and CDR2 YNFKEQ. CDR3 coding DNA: TGTGCCAGCAGCCAAGCCGGGGGGTCCTATGGCTACACCTTC. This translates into CASSQAGGSYGYTF.

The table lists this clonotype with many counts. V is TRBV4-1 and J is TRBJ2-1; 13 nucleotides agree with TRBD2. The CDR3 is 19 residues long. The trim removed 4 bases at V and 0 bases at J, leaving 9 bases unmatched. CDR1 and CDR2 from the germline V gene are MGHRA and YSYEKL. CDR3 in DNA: TGCGCCAGCAGCCCCGGGACTAGCGGGACGGGAAGCTCCTACAATGAGCAGTTCTTC. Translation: CASSPGTSGTGSSYNEQFF.

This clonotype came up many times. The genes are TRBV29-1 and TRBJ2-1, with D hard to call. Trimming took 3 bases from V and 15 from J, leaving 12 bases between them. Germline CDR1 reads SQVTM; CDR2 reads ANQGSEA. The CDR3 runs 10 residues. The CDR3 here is CSVEGVSVFF. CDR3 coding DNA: TGCAGCGTTGAGGGCGTAAGTGTGTTCTTC.

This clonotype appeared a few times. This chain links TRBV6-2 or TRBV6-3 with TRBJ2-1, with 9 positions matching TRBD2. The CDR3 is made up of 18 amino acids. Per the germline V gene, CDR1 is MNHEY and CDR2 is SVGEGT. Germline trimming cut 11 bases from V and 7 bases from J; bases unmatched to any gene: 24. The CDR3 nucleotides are TGTGCCGCCAAGGGTTTAGCGGGAGCCCCGCCGGCGGTTAATGAGCAGTTCTTC. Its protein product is CAAKGLAGAPPAVNEQFF.

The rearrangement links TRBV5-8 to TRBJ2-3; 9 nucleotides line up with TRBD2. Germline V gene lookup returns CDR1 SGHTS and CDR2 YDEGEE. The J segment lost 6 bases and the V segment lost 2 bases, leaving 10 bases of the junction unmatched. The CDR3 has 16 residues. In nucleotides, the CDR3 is TGTGCCAGCAGCTTTTTACGGACTAGCGAGGCGGATACGCAGTATTTT. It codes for CASSFLRTSEADTQYF.

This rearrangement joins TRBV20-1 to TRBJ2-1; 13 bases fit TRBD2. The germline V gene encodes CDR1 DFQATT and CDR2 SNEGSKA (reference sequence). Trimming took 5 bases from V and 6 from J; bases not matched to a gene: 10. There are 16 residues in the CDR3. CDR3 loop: CSAPRLAGGIVNEQFF. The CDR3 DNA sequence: TGCAGTGCTCCCAGACTAGCGGGGGGAATTGTCAATGAGCAGTTCTTC.

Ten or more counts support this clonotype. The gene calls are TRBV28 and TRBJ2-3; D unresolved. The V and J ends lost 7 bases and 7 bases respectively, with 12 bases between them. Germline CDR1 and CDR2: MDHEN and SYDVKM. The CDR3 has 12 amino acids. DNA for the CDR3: TGTGCCAGCAAGATGGCAGCAAATACGCAGTATTTT. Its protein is CASKMAANTQYF.

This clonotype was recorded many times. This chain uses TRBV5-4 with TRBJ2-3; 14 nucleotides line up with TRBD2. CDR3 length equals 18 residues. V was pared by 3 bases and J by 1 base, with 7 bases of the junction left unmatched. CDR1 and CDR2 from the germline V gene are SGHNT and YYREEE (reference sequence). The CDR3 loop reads CASSSMTSGRDGTDTQYF. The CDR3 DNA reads TGTGCCAGCAGCTCCATGACTAGCGGGAGGGATGGCACAGATACGCAGTATTTT. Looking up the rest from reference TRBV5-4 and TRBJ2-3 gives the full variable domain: ETGVTQSPTHLIKTRGQQVTLRCSSQSGHNTVSWYQQALGQGPQFIFQYYREEENGRGNFPPRFSGLQFPNYSSELNVNALELDDSALYLCASSSMTSGRDGTDTQYFGPGTRLTVL.

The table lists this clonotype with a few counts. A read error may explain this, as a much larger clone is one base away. This CDR3 is CASSFSGTATSYEQYF. CDR3 nucleotides: TGTGCCAGCAGTTTCTCCGGGACAGCCACCTCCTACGAGCAGTACTTC. The chain carries TRBV27 and TRBJ2-7; TRBD1 agrees at 7 bases. CDR3 length equals 16 residues. Germline V lookup: CDR1 MNHEY, CDR2 SMNVEV (reference sequence). V trimming: 3 bases; J trimming: 0 bases; junction bases outside the gene matches: 8.

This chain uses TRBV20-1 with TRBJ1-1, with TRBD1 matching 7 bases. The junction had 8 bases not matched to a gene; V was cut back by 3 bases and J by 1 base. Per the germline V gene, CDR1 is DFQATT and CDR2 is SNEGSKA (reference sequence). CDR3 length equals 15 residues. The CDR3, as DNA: TGCAGTGCTAGGCCCTTAACAGGGGCGAACACTGAAGCTTTCTTT. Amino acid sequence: CSARPLTGANTEAFF.

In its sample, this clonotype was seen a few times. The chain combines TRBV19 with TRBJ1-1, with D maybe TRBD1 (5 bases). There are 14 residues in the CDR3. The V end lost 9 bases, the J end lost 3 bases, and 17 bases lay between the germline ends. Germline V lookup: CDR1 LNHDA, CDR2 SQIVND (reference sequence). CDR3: CASLPMGRDTEAFF. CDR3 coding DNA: TGTGCCAGCTTGCCAATGGGACGAGACACTGAAGCTTTCTTT.

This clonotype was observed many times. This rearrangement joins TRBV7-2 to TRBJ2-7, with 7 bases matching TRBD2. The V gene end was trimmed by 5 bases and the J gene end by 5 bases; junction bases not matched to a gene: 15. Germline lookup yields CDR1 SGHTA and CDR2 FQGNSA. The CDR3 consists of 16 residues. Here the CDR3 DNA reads TGTGCCAGCAGCAAATGGGAGGGCGGGACTTGGAACGAGCAGTACTTC. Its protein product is CASSKWEGGTWNEQYF.

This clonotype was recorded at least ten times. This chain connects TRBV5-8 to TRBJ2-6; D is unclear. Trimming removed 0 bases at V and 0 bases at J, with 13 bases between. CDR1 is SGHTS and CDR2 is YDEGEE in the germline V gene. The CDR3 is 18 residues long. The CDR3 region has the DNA TGTGCCAGCAGCTTGGACTTATTACAGAGCTCTGGGGCCAACGTCCTGACTTTC. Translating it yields CASSLDLLQSSGANVLTF.

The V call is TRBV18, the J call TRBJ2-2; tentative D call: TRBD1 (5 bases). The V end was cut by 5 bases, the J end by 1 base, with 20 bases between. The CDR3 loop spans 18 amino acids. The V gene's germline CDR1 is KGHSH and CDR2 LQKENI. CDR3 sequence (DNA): TGTGCCAGCTCATCCGGTGGATTAGGGGCCGGGAACACCGGGGAGCTGTTTTTT. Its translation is CASSSGGLGAGNTGELFF.

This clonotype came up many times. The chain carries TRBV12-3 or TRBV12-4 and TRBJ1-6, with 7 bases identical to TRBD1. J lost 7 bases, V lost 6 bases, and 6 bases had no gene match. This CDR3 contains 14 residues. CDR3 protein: CASSTGTENSPLHF. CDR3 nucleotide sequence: TGTGCCAGCAGCACCGGGACAGAGAATTCACCCCTCCACTTT.

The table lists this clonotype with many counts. This chain's CDR3 is CASSYSGTRAQETQYF. The CDR3 nucleotides read TGTGCCAGCAGTTACTCCGGGACTAGAGCTCAAGAGACCCAGTACTTC. The chain is built from TRBV6-5 and TRBJ2-5; 8 positions match TRBD2. J was trimmed by 2 bases and V by 0 bases; bases with no gene match: 5. The germline V gene has CDR1 MNHEY and CDR2 SVGAGI. The CDR3 contains 16 residues.